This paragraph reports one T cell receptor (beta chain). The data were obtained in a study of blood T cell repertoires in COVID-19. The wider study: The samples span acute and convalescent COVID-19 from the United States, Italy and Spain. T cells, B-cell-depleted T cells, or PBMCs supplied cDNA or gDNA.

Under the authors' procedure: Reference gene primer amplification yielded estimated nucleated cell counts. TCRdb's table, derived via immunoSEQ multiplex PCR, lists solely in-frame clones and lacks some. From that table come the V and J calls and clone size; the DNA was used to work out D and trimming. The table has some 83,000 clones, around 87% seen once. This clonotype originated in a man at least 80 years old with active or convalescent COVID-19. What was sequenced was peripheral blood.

The CDR3 DNA sequence: TGTGCCAGCAGTGCCGACAGGTATAGCAATCAGCCCCAGCATTTT. The encoded protein is CASSADRYSNQPQHF. The J gene is TRBJ1-5, the V gene TRBV2; D may be TRBD1 (6 bases). The CDR3 covers 15 residues. Germline lookup yields CDR1 SNHLY and CDR2 FYNNEI. The germline V and J ends were trimmed by 4 bases and 0 bases, with 10 bases remaining between them. Together with reference TRBV2 and TRBJ1-5, the CDR3 gives the full variable domain: EPEVTQTPSHQVTQMGQEVILRCVPISNHLYFYWYRQILGQKVEFLVSFYNNEISEKSEIFDDQFSVERPDGSNFTLKIRSTKLEDSAMYFCASSADRYSNQPQHFGDGTRLSIL.